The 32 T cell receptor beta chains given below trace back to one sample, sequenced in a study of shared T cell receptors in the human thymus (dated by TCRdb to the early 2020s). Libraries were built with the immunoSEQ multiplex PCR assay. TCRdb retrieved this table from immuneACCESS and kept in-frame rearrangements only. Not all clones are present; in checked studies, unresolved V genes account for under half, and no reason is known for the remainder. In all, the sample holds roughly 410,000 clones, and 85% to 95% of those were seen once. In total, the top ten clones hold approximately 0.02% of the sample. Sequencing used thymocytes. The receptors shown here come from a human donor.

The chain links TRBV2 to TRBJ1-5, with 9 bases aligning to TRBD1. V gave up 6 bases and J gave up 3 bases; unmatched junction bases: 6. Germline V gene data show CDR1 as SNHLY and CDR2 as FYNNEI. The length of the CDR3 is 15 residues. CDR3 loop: CASRRDRGFNQPQHF. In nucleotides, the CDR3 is TGTGCCAGCAGAAGAGACAGGGGGTTCAATCAGCCCCAGCATTTT.

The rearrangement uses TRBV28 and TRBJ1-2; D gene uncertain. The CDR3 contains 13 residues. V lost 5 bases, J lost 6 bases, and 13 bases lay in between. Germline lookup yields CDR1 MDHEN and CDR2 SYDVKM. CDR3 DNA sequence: TGTGCCAGCAGTCTCCCCGTTAGCCATGGCTACACCTTC. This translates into CASSLPVSHGYTF.

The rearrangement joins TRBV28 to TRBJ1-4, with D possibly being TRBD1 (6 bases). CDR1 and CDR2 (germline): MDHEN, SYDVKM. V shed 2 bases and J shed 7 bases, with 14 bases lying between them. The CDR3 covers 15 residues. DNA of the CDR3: TGTGCCAGCAGTTTAACGGGGGGCGCCGGTGAAAAACTGTTTTTT. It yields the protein CASSLTGGAGEKLFF.

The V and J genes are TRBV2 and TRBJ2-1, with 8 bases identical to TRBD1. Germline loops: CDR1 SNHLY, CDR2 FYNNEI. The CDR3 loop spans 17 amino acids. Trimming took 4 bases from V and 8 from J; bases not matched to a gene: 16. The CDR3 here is CASSGRTGWHSGDEQFF. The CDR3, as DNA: TGTGCCAGCAGTGGCAGGACAGGGTGGCATTCGGGCGATGAGCAGTTCTTC.

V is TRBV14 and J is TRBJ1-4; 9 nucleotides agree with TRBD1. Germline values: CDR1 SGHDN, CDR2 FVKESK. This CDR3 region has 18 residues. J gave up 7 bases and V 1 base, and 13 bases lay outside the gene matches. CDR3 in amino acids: CASSQVGPTGTGIEKLFF. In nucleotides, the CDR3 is TGTGCCAGCAGCCAAGTAGGCCCTACCGGGACAGGGATTGAAAAACTGTTTTTT.

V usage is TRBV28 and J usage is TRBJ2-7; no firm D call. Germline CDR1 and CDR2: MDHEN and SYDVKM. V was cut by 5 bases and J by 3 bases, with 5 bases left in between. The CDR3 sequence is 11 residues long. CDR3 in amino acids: CASSPHYEQYF. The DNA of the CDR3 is TGTGCCAGCAGTCCACACTACGAGCAGTACTTC.

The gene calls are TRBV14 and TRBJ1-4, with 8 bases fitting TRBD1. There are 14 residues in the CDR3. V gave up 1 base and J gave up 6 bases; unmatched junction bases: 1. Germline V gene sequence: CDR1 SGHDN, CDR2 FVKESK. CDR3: CASSQVTGDEKLFF. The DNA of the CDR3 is TGTGCCAGCAGCCAAGTGACAGGGGATGAAAAACTGTTTTTT.

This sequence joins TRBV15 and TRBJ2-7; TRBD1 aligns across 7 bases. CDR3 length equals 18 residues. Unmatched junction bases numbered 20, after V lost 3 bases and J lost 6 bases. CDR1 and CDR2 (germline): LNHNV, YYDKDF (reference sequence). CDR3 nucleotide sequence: TGTGCCACCAGCAGCCGGGACAGCAAGCCCGGGTGGGGCTGCGAGCAGTACTTC. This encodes CATSSRDSKPGWGCEQYF.

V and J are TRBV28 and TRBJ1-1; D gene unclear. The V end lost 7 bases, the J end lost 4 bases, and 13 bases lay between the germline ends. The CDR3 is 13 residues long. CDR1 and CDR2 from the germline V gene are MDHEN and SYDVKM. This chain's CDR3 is CASTLRTGTEAFF. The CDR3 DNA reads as TGTGCCAGCACCCTGAGGACGGGCACTGAAGCTTTCTTT.

CDR3 region: CASSPRRNYNEQFF. The CDR3 region has the DNA TGTGCCAGCAGTCCTAGACGGAATTACAATGAGCAGTTCTTC. The V and J genes are TRBV6-5 and TRBJ2-1; D not resolved. From germline, CDR1 is MNHEY and CDR2 SVGAGI. The CDR3 length is 14 residues. Trimming left V 5 bases short and J 4 bases short, with 12 bases between.

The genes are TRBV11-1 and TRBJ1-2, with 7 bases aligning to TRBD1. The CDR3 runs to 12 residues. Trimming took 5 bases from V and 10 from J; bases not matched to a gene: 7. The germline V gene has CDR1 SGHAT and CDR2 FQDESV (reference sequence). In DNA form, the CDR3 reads TGTGCCAGCAGCGCGACAGGGTTTGTCTACACCTTC. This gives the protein CASSATGFVYTF. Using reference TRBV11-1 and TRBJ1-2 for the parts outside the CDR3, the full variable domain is EAEVAQSPRYKITEKSQAVAFWCDPISGHATLYWYRQILGQGPELLVQFQDESVVDDSQLPKDRFSAERLKGVDSTLKIQPAELGDSAMYLCASSATGFVYTFGSGTRLTVV.

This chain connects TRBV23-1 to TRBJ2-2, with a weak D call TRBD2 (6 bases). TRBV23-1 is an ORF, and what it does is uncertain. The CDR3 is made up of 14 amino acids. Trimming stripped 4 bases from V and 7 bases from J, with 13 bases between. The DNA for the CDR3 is TGCGCCAGCAGTCGGGAGGAGAGGGGCGGGGAGCTGTTTTTT. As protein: CASSREERGGELFF.

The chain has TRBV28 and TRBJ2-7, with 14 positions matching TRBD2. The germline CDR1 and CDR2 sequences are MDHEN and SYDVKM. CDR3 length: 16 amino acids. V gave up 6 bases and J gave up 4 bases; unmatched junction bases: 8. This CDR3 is CASRRLAGGPEYEQYF. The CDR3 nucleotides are TGTGCCAGCAGACGACTAGCGGGAGGGCCTGAGTACGAGCAGTACTTC.

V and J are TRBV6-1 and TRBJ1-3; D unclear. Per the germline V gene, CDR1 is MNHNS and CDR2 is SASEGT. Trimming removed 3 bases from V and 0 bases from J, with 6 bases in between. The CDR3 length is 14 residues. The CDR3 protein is CASSERYSGNTIYF. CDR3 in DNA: TGTGCCAGCAGTGAGCGGTACTCTGGAAACACCATATATTTT.

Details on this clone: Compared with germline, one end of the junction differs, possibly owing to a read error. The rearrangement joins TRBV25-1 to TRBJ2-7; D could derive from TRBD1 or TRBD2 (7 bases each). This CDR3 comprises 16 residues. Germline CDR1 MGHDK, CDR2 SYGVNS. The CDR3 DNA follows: TGTGCCAGCAGCGAATCAGGGGGAGGGGGCCCGGCGAGCAAGTACTTC. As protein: CASSESGGGGPASKYF.

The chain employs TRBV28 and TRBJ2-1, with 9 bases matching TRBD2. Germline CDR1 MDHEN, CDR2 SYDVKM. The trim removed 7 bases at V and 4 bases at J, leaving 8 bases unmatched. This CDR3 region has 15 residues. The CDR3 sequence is CASIRTSVGYNEQFF. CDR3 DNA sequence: TGTGCCAGCATAAGGACTAGCGTCGGATACAATGAGCAGTTCTTC.

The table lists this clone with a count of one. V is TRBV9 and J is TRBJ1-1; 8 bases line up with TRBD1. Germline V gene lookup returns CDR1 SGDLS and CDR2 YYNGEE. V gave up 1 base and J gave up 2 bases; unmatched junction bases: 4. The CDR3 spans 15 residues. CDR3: CASSVKDRDNTEAFF. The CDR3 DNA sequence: TGTGCCAGCAGCGTAAAGGACAGGGATAACACTGAAGCTTTCTTT. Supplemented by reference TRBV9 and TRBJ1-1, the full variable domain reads DSGVTQTPKHLITATGQRVTLRCSPRSGDLSVYWYQQSLDQGLQFLIQYYNGEERAKGNILERFSAQQFPDLHSELNLSSLELGDSALYFCASSVKDRDNTEAFFGQGTRLTVV.

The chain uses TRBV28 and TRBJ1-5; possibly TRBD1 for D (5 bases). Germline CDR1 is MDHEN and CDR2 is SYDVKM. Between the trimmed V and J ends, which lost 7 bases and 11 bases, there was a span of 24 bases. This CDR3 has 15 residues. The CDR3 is CASTYDRDLRLAQHF. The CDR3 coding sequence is TGTGCCAGCACCTACGACAGAGACCTTCGTCTGGCCCAGCATTTT.

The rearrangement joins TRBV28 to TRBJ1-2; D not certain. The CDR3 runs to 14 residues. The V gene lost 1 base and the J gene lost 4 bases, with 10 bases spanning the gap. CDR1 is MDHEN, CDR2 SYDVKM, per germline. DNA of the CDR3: TGTGCCAGCAGTTTATCTGCAGGACTCTATGGCTACACCTTC. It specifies CASSLSAGLYGYTF.

The CDR3 sequence is CASSSKGSPGYTF. The CDR3 DNA reads TGTGCCAGCAGCTCAAAGGGGTCCCCGGGATACACCTTC. V usage is TRBV5-8 and J usage is TRBJ1-2, with D perhaps TRBD1 (5 bases). The CDR3 loop spans 13 amino acids. Germline CDR1 reads SGHTS; CDR2 reads YDEGEE. With 3 bases removed from V and 11 bases from J, the gap between germline ends came to 17 bases.

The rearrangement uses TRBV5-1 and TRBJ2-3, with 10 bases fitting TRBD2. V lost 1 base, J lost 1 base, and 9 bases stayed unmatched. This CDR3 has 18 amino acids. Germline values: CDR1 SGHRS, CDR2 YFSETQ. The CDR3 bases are TGCGCCAGCAGCTTGATTATGGCTAGCGGGAGCGGCACAGATACGCAGTATTTT. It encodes CASSLIMASGSGTDTQYF.

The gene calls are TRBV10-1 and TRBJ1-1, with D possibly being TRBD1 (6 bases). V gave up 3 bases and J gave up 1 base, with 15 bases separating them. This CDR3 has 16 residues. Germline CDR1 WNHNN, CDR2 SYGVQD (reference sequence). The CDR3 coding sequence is TGCGCCAGCAGTGATGACACAGGGTTCGCGAACACTGAAGCTTTCTTT. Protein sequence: CASSDDTGFANTEAFF.

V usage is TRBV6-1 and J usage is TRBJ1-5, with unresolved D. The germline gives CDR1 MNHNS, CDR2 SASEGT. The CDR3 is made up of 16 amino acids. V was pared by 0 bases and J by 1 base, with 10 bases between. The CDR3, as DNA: TGTGCCAGCAGTGAAGCCTTAGCCGGGAGCAATCAGCCCCAGCATTTT. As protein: CASSEALAGSNQPQHF.

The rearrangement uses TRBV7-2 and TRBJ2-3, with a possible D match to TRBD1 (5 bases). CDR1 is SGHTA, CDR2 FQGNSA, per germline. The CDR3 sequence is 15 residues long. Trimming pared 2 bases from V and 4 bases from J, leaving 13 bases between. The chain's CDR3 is CASSLWRRVADTQYF. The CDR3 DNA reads TGTGCCAGCAGCTTATGGCGCAGGGTGGCAGATACGCAGTATTTT.

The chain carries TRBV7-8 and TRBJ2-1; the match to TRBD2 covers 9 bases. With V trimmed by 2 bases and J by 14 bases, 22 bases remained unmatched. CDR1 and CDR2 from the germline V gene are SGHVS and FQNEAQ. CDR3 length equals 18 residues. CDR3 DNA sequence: TGTGCCAGCAGCTTAAAACGCCCCGCGGCGGGAGGGCCGGAGGGGGAGTTCTTC. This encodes CASSLKRPAAGGPEGEFF.

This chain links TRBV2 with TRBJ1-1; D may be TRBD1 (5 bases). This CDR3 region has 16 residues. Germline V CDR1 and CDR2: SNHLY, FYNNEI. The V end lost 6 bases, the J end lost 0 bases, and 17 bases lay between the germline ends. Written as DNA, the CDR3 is TGTGCCAGCAGCGATTGGGGGTGGAGGGTGAACACTGAAGCTTTCTTT. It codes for CASSDWGWRVNTEAFF.

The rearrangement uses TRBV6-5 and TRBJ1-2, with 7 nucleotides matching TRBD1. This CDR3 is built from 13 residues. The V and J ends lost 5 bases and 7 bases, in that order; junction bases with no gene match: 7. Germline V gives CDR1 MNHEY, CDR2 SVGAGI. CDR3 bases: TGTGCCAGCAGTGACAGGGAGGGAGGTGGCTACACCTTC. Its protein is CASSDREGGGYTF.

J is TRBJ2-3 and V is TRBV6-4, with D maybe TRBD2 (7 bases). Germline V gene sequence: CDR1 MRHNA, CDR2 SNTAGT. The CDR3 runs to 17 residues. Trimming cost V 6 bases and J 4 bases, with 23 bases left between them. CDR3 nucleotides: TGTGCCAGCAGAGGGGGTGCTGGTAGCGGGTTACCAGATACGCAGTATTTT. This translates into CASRGGAGSGLPDTQYF.

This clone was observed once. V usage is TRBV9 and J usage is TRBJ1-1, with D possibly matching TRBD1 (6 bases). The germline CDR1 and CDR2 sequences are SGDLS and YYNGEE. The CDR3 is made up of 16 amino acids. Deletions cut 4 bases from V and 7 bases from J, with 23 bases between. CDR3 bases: TGTGCCAGCAGCTCGACCCCGGGGGCGGGGATTATTGAAGCTTTCTTT. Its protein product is CASSSTPGAGIIEAFF. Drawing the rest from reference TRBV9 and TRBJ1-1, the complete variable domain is DSGVTQTPKHLITATGQRVTLRCSPRSGDLSVYWYQQSLDQGLQFLIQYYNGEERAKGNILERFSAQQFPDLHSELNLSSLELGDSALYFCASSSTPGAGIIEAFFGQGTRLTVV.

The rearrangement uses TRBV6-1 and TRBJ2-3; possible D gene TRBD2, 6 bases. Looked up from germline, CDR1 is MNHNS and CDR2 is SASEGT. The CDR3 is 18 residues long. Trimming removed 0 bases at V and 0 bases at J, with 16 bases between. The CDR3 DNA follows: TGTGCCAGCAGTGAAGCGCTTCGAGTAGCGGCTAGCACAGATACGCAGTATTTT. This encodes CASSEALRVAASTDTQYF.

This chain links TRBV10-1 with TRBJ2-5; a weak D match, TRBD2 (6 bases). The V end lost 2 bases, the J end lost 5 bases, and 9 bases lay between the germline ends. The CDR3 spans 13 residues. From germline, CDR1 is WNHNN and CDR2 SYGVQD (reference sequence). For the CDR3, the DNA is TGCGCCAGCAGTGAGAGTGCGGGGGAGACCCAGTACTTC. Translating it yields CASSESAGETQYF.

This chain's CDR3 is CASSAPGPTSTDTQYF. CDR3 DNA: TGTGCCAGCAGTGCCCCCGGACCCACCAGCACAGATACGCAGTATTTT. The chain recombines TRBV9 with TRBJ2-3, with D uncertain. V was pared by 5 bases and J by 0 bases, with 16 bases between. Germline values: CDR1 SGDLS, CDR2 YYNGEE. The CDR3 sequence is 16 residues long.